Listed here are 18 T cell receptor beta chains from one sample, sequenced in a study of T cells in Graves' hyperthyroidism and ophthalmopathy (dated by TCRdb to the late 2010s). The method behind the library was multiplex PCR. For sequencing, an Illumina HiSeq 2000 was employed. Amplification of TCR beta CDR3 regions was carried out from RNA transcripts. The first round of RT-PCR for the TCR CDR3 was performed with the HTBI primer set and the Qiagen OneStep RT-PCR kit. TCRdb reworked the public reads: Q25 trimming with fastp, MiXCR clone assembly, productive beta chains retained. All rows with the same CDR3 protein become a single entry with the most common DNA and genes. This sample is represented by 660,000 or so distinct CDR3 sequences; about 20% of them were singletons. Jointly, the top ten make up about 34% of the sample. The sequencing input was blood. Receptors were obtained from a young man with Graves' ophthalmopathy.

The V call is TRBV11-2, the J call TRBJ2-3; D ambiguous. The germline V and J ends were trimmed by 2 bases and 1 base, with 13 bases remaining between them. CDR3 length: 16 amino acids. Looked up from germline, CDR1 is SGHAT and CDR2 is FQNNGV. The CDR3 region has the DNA TGTGCCAGCAGCTTATTATTTGGCGAGGGCACAGATACGCAGTATTTT. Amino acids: CASSLLFGEGTDTQYF.

In DNA, the CDR3 is TGTGCCAGCATAGGGTCTGCTGGAAACACCATATATTTT. This sequence encodes CASIGSAGNTIYF. The chain has TRBV6-2 or TRBV6-3 and TRBJ1-3, with no clear D. The CDR3 sequence is 13 residues long. The germline gives CDR1 MNHEY, CDR2 SVGEGT. V was pared by 7 bases and J by 2 bases, with 9 bases between.

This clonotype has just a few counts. In DNA form, the CDR3 reads TGCGCCAGCAGTCTAGGACAGGGACGGACCTACGAGCAGTACTTC. Translating it yields CASSLGQGRTYEQYF. The chain carries TRBV5-1 and TRBJ2-7; 8 nucleotides agree with TRBD1. This CDR3 region has 15 residues. V trimming: 5 bases; J trimming: 2 bases; junction bases outside the gene matches: 9. The V gene's germline CDR1 is SGHRS and CDR2 YFSETQ.

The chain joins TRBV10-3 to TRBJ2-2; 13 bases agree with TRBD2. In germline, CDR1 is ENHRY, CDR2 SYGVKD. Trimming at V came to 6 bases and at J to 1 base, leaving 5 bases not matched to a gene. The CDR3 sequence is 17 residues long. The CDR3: CAIRGTSGKENTGELFF. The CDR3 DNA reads TGTGCCATCAGAGGGACTAGCGGGAAGGAGAACACCGGGGAGCTGTTTTTT.

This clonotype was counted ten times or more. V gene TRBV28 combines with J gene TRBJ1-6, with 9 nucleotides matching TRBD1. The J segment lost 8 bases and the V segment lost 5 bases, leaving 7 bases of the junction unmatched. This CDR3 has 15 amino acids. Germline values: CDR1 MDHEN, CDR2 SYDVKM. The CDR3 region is CASSAGTGHDSPLHF. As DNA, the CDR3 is TGTGCCAGCAGTGCCGGGACAGGGCATGATTCACCCCTCCACTTT. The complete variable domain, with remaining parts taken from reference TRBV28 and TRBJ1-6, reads DVKVTQSSRYLVKRTGEKVFLECVQDMDHENMFWYRQDPGLGLRLIYFSYDVKMKEKGDIPEGYSVSREKKERFSLILESASTNQTSMYLCASSAGTGHDSPLHFGNGTRLTVT.

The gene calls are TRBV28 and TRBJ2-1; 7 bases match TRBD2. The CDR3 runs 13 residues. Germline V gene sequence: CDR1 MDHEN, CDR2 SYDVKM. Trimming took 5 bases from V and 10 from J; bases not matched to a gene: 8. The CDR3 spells CASSRPGGGEQFF. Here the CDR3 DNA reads TGTGCCAGCAGTCGCCCGGGGGGAGGCGAGCAGTTCTTC.

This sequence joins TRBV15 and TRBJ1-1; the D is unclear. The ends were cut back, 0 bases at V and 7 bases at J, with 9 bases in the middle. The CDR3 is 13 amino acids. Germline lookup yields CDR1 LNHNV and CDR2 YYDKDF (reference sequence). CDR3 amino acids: CATSRDGLNEAFF. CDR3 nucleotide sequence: TGTGCCACCAGCAGAGATGGTCTCAATGAAGCTTTCTTT.

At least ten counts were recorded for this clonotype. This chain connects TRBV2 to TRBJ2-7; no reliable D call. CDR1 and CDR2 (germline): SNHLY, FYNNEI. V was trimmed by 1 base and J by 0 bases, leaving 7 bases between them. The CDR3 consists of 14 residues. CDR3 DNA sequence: TGTGCCAGCAGTGAAGGCGTAAGCTCCTACGAGCAGTACTTC. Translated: CASSEGVSSYEQYF.

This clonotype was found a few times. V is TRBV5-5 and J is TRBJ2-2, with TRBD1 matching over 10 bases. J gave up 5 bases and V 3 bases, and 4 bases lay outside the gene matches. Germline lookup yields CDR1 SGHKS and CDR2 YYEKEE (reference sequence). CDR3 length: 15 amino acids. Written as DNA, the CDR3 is TGTGCCAGCAGCTATGGGACAGGGGTGACCGGGGAGCTGTTTTTT. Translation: CASSYGTGVTGELFF.

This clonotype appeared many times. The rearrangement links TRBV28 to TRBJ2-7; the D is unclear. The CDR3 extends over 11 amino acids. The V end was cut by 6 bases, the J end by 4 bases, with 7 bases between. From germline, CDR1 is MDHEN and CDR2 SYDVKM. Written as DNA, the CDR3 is TGTGCCAGCAGCTCCCGATACGAGCAGTACTTC. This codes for CASSSRYEQYF.

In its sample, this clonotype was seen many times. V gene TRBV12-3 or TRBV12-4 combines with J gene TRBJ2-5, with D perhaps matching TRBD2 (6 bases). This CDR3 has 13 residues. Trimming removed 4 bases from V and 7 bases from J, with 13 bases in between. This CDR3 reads CASSSGLTGTQYF. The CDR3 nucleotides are TGTGCCAGCAGTTCGGGACTCACGGGGACCCAGTACTTC.

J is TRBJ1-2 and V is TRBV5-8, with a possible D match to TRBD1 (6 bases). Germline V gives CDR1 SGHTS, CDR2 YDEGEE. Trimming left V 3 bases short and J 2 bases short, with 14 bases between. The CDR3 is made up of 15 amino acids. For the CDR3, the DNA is TGTGCCAGCAGCTGGTCCCGGACAGCAAACTATGGCTACACCTTC. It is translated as CASSWSRTANYGYTF.

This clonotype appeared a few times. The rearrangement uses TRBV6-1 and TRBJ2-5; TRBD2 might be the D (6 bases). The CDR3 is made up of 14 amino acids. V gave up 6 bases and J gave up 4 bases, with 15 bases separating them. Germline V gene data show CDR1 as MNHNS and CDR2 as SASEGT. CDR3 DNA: TGTGCCAGCAGACGCGGGAAACTGGGAGAGACCCAGTACTTC. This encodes CASRRGKLGETQYF.

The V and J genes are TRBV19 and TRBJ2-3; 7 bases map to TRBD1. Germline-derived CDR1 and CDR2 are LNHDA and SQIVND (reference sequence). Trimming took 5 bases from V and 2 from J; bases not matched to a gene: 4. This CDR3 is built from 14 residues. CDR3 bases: TGTGCCAGTAGTCCCGGACAGGCCACAGATACGCAGTATTTT. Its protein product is CASSPGQATDTQYF.

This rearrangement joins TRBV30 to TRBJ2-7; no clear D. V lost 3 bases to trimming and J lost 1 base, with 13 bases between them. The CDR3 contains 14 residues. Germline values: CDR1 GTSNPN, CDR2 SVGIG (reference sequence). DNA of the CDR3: TGTGCCTGGAGAGAGACGTCCGCGTCCTACGAGCAGTACTTC. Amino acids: CAWRETSASYEQYF.

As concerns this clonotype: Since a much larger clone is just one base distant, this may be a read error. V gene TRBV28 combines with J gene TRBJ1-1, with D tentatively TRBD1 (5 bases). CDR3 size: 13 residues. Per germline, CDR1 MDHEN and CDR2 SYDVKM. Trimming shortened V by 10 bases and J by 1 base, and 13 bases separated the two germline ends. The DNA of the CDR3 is TGTGCCAACAGGTTAAGACCGAACACTGAAGCTTTCTTT. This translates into CANRLRPNTEAFF.

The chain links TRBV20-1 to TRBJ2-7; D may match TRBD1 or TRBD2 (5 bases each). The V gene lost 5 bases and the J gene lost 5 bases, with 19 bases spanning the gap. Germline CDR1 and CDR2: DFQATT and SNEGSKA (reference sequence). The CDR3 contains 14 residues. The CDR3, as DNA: TGCAGTGCTCGGGACCGGGACGGCTGGAACGAGCAGTACTTC. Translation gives CSARDRDGWNEQYF.

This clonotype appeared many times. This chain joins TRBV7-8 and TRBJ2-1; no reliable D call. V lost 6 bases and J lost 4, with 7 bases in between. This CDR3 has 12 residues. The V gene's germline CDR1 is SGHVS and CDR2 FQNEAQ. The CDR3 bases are TGTGCCAGCAGGGCGGCTTACAATGAGCAGTTCTTC. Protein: CASRAAYNEQFF. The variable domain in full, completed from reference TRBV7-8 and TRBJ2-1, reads GAGVSQSPRYKVAKRGQDVALRCDPISGHVSLFWYQQALGQGPEFLTYFQNEAQLDKSGLPSDRFFAERPEGSVSTLKIQRTQQEDSAVYLCASRAAYNEQFFGPGTRLTVL.